The present T cell receptor (beta chain) was sequenced within a study of CD4 T cells in relation to SARS-CoV-2 and coronaviruses. Sequencing was performed with immunoSEQ multiplex PCR; in TCRdb, only in-frame clones are kept and a portion is missing. The sample consists of over 35,000 clones, roughly 80% of them appearing once. Study observations and caveats: About 65% of donors had memory CD4+ clonotypes crossrecognizing SARS-CoV-2 and common cold coronavirus spike.

A word on this clone: Its antigen remains unidentified.

CDR3 length equals 14 residues. The germline V and J ends were trimmed by 6 bases and 4 bases, with 14 bases remaining between them. Germline CDR1 reads LNHNV; CDR2 reads YYDKDF (reference sequence). This TCR was sampled from an adult with COVID-19. The gene calls are TRBV15 and TRBJ2-3; perhaps TRBD1 as D (5 bases). Sequencing was carried out using memory CD4+ T cells from PBMCs, cultured in vitro. The CDR3 loop is CATRKDNFADTQYF. CDR3 DNA: TGTGCCACCAGGAAGGACAACTTCGCAGATACGCAGTATTTT.